This passage covers 18 T cell receptor beta chains from one sample sequenced in a study of T cell changes during pregnancy in multiple sclerosis (dated by TCRdb to about 2019). Libraries were made using the immunoSEQ multiplex PCR assay. The table comes from immuneACCESS by way of TCRdb, which keeps in-frame sequences with V and J called. Part of the clones is missing from these tables; in studies checked, under half for an unresolved V gene and the rest for unknown reasons. In this sample the table shows 55,000 to 85,000 clones, about 92% of which occur a single time. Around 1.6% of the sample is taken by the ten largest. The sample here was peripheral blood, taken after pregnancy. The receptors derive from a female donor with multiple sclerosis, enrolled in a pregnancy study.

CDR3: CASTAGTSYEQYF. CDR3 DNA: TGCGCCAGCACGGCGGGAACCTCCTACGAGCAGTACTTC. The V and J genes are TRBV10-2 and TRBJ2-7, with a possible D match to TRBD2 (6 bases). CDR1 and CDR2 (germline): WSHSY, SAAADI. The CDR3 contains 13 residues. V was cut by 7 bases and J by 0 bases, with 10 bases left in between.

This chain uses TRBV7-2 with TRBJ2-7; TRBD1 matches 10 bases. Germline CDR1 and CDR2: SGHTA and FQGNSA. The CDR3 has 15 amino acids. The trim removed 4 bases at V and 5 bases at J, leaving 8 bases unmatched. The DNA of the CDR3 is TGTGCCAGCAGCTCATCTTCCGGGACAGGGGACGAGCAGTACTTC. Translation gives CASSSSSGTGDEQYF.

The J gene is TRBJ2-1, the V gene TRBV19; 8 nucleotides line up with TRBD1. The junction had 5 bases not matched to a gene; V was cut back by 8 bases and J by 5 bases. There are 13 residues in the CDR3. Looked up from germline, CDR1 is LNHDA and CDR2 is SQIVND (reference sequence). CDR3: CASGQGANNEQFF. In DNA form, the CDR3 reads TGTGCCAGTGGTCAGGGGGCGAACAATGAGCAGTTCTTC.

The rearrangement joins TRBV7-6 to TRBJ2-1, with TRBD1 as a possible D gene (6 bases). Germline V CDR1 and CDR2: SGHVS, FNYEAQ. The CDR3 is made up of 15 amino acids. The V and J ends lost 5 bases and 9 bases respectively, with 20 bases between them. The CDR3, as DNA: TGTGCCAGCAGCCTTTCAGGGGCAGGGGCAAGTGAGCAGTTCTTC. Its protein is CASSLSGAGASEQFF.

The table lists this clone with a count of one. This chain uses TRBV29-1 with TRBJ2-3; 8 bases fit TRBD2. This CDR3 region has 15 residues. The germline gives CDR1 SQVTM, CDR2 ANQGSEA. V lost 6 bases to trimming and J lost 3 bases; unmatched junction nucleotides: 11. CDR3 DNA: TGCAGCGTCCAGGGCCTGAGCGGGAGAACAGATACGCAGTATTTT. It translates to CSVQGLSGRTDTQYF.

This chain links TRBV10-2 with TRBJ1-1, with no clear D. The V end was cut by 0 bases, the J end by 1 base, with 12 bases between. The germline V gene has CDR1 WSHSY and CDR2 SAAADI. This CDR3 spans 16 amino acids. The CDR3 here is CASSESPGLTNTEAFF. The CDR3 DNA is TGCGCCAGCAGTGAGTCGCCCGGACTGACGAACACTGAAGCTTTCTTT.

The V call is TRBV7-7, the J call TRBJ2-2, with TRBD1 matching over 8 bases. This CDR3 region has 17 residues. V shed 5 bases and J 5 bases; nucleotides not matched to a gene: 13. Per the germline V gene, CDR1 is SSHAT and CDR2 is FNYEAQ (reference sequence). The CDR3 spells CASSVGRGQGETGELFF. The DNA for the CDR3 is TGTGCCAGCAGCGTTGGGCGTGGACAGGGCGAAACCGGGGAGCTGTTTTTT.

J is TRBJ2-7 and V is TRBV7-6, with TRBD2 identical over 8 bases. The V gene end was trimmed by 5 bases and the J gene end by 4 bases; junction bases not matched to a gene: 1. The CDR3 consists of 12 residues. Per germline, CDR1 SGHVS and CDR2 FNYEAQ. This chain's CDR3 is CASSPGGYEQYF. The CDR3, as DNA: TGTGCCAGCAGCCCGGGGGGGTACGAGCAGTACTTC.

CDR3 bases: TGTGCCAGAAGCCCCCGGGACAGATCAAATGGCTACACCTTC. Protein product: CARSPRDRSNGYTF. The V gene is TRBV5-3, the J gene TRBJ1-2, with 7 bases fitting TRBD1. TRBV5-3 belongs to the ORF category, with a function that is uncertain. This CDR3 spans 14 amino acids. Trimming at V came to 4 bases and at J to 6 bases, leaving 9 bases not matched to a gene.

The chain employs TRBV28 and TRBJ1-1; perhaps TRBD1 as D (5 bases). V was cut by 5 bases and J by 3 bases, with 13 bases left in between. The CDR3 extends over 14 amino acids. The germline V gene encodes CDR1 MDHEN and CDR2 SYDVKM. CDR3 nucleotides: TGTGCCAGCAGTCCCGCAGGGATGTACACTGAAGCTTTCTTT. Translation gives CASSPAGMYTEAFF.

This clone has just one count. The genes are TRBV5-1 and TRBJ2-3, with D perhaps TRBD1 (6 bases). The CDR3 length is 15 residues. CDR1 and CDR2 from the germline V gene are SGHRS and YFSETQ. Deletions cut 4 bases from V and 2 bases from J, with 14 bases between. For the CDR3, the DNA is TGCGCCAGCAGCCCCGTCACAGGGTTCACAGATACGCAGTATTTT. The encoded protein is CASSPVTGFTDTQYF.

The rearrangement uses TRBV4-1 and TRBJ2-1, with TRBD2 matching 11 bases. The CDR3 loop spans 15 amino acids. Germline values: CDR1 MGHRA, CDR2 YSYEKL. The V gene end was trimmed by 1 base and the J gene end by 9 bases; junction bases not matched to a gene: 5. In nucleotides, the CDR3 is TGCGCCAGCAGCCAAGGGTCTAGCGGGAGGATTGAGCAGTTCTTC. Its translation is CASSQGSSGRIEQFF.

The chain employs TRBV19 and TRBJ1-2, with TRBD1 matching over 8 bases. Losses at the gene ends were 3 bases for V and 7 bases for J; bases not matched to a gene: 13. The CDR3 spans 16 residues. Germline V CDR1 and CDR2: LNHDA, SQIVND (reference sequence). CDR3 nucleotides: TGTGCCAGTAGTATCCTGGACAGGGAGTTTCTTCTTGGCTACACCTTC. Its protein product is CASSILDREFLLGYTF.

The chain joins TRBV2 to TRBJ1-5, with TRBD1 identical over 9 bases. The CDR3 sequence is 13 residues long. The germline V gene has CDR1 SNHLY and CDR2 FYNNEI. Trimming cost V 5 bases and J 9 bases; bases outside gene matches: 5. This CDR3 is CASSLGTGPPQHF. The CDR3 DNA reads TGTGCCAGCAGTCTCGGGACAGGGCCGCCCCAGCATTTT.

The gene calls are TRBV5-1 and TRBJ2-7, with a possible D match to TRBD2 (5 bases). The CDR3 covers 15 residues. Trimming stripped 3 bases from V and 0 bases from J, with 13 bases between. CDR1 SGHRS and CDR2 YFSETQ come from the germline V gene. The CDR3 reads CASSSLVGGSYEQYF. DNA for the CDR3: TGCGCCAGCAGCTCGTTAGTAGGAGGCTCCTACGAGCAGTACTTC.

The V and J genes are TRBV9 and TRBJ2-1, with D tentatively TRBD2 (6 bases). The CDR3 is 14 residues long. CDR1 SGDLS and CDR2 YYNGEE come from the germline V gene. Trimming removed 0 bases from V and 5 bases from J, with 9 bases in between. The DNA for the CDR3 is TGTGCCAGCAGCGTAGAAGGGAGGCACAATGAGCAGTTCTTC. As protein: CASSVEGRHNEQFF.

This clone was counted a single time. V usage is TRBV7-2 and J usage is TRBJ1-1, with D unclear. Germline V gene lookup returns CDR1 SGHTA and CDR2 FQGNSA. V was cut by 5 bases and J by 0 bases, with 16 bases left in between. The CDR3 is made up of 16 amino acids. The CDR3 nucleotides read TGTGCCAGCAGCCCGAGCGCAGTGGTAATGAACACTGAAGCTTTCTTT. Protein: CASSPSAVVMNTEAFF. The complete variable domain, with remaining parts taken from reference TRBV7-2 and TRBJ1-1, reads GAGVSQSPSNKVTEKGKDVELRCDPISGHTALYWYRQSLGQGLEFLIYFQGNSAPDKSGLPSDRFSAERTGGSVSTLTIQRTQQEDSAVYLCASSPSAVVMNTEAFFGQGTRLTVV.

The sample holds a few counts of this clone. The V call is TRBV28, the J call TRBJ1-1; D remains unclear. V lost 6 bases, J lost 8 bases, and 13 bases lay in between. The CDR3 has 12 residues. Germline V gene sequence: CDR1 MDHEN, CDR2 SYDVKM. CDR3 loop: CASSLGGREAFF. In nucleotides, the CDR3 is TGTGCCAGCAGCCTGGGAGGGAGAGAAGCTTTCTTT.